Listed below are T cell receptor beta chains from one sample, sequenced in a study of T-cell reconstitution after alpha-beta-depleted transplantation in children. TCRdb reprocessed the PCR reads with MiXCR, giving one entry per CDR3 protein. The sample yields a few hundred thousand distinct CDR3 sequences, about an eighth seen once. The material was PBMCs, mostly from graft donor cells, obtained 360 days after TCRalphabeta/CD19-depleted stem cell transplant. The receptor set was obtained from a male patient under 18 who had a stem cell transplant for acute myeloid leukemia, so the T cells may come from the graft donor. The CDR3 runs from the conserved cysteine through the conserved F or W. Fields, in order: D gene, clone size, J gene, V gene, CDR3 DNA, CDR3 protein. D genes are given only for firm matches. For some rows the clone size is stated as once, few or many, or as a class when expanded; others skip it.

-	few	TRBJ2-1	TRBV28	TGTGCCAGCAGCGAACCCGGATCGCCCTACAATGAGCAGTTCTTC	CASSEPGSPYNEQFF
-	few	TRBJ2-1	TRBV29-1	TGCAGCGTTGTAGGCCTTAGCTCCTACAATGAGCAGTTCTTC	CSVVGLSSYNEQFF
TRBD2	many	TRBJ2-1	TRBV6-2/TRBV6-3	TGTGCCAGCAGCAAAGCGGGAGTGGGGTCCTACAATGAGCAGTTCTTC	CASSKAGVGSYNEQFF
-	-	TRBJ1-1	TRBV6-2/TRBV6-3	TGTGCCAGCAGTTACGATCCGGGGAACACTGAAGCTTTCTTT	CASSYDPGNTEAFF
TRBD2	-	TRBJ2-3	TRBV19	TGTGCCAGTAGTATACCGACTAGCGGGAGGGATACGCAGTATTTT	CASSIPTSGRDTQYF
-	many	TRBJ2-1	TRBV9	TGTGCCAGCAGCGTAGGTGTAGCGGAATACAATGAGCAGTTCTTC	CASSVGVAEYNEQFF
TRBD2	few	TRBJ2-1	TRBV7-9	TGTGCCAGCAGGTTTCGACTAGTTCGGACTAGCGATGAGCAGTTCTTC	CASRFRLVRTSDEQFF
TRBD2	many	TRBJ2-7	TRBV20-1	TGCAGTGCTAGTACGGGGGGATCCTACGAGCAGTACTTC	CSASTGGSYEQYF
-	-	TRBJ2-1	TRBV7-2	TGTGCCAGCCGCACGAGTGGTGAGCAGTTCTTC	CASRTSGEQFF
-	few	TRBJ2-7	TRBV28	TGTGCCAGCAGCCACCCCATTGGCAGGAGGGGATCCTACGAGCAGTACTTC	CASSHPIGRRGSYEQYF
-	-	TRBJ2-5	TRBV28	TGTGCCAGCAGTCGGGGAAGCCTCACCCAAGAGACCCAGTACTTC	CASSRGSLTQETQYF
-	many	TRBJ2-3	TRBV6-6	TGTGCCAGCAGTTACTCGGATACGCAGTATTTT	CASSYSDTQYF
-	-	TRBJ2-7	TRBV29-1	TGCAGCGTTGACAGGGGGAGGTATAACGAGCAGTACTTC	CSVDRGRYNEQYF
TRBD1	many	TRBJ2-3	TRBV29-1	TGCAGCGTTCTAGGGACAGGGAGCACAGATACGCAGTATTTT	CSVLGTGSTDTQYF
-	many	TRBJ2-7	TRBV10-3	TGTGCCATCAGTGAGTCAGGGCTCTACGAGCAGTACTTC	CAISESGLYEQYF
TRBD2	many	TRBJ2-7	TRBV4-2	TGTGCCAGCAGCCAGGCGACAGTGGGGGGGGTCGAGCAGTACTTC	CASSQATVGGVEQYF
-	-	TRBJ2-2	TRBV9	TGTGCCAGCAGCGTAGGTCGAAGGGGGGAGCTGTTTTTT	CASSVGRRGELFF
-	few	TRBJ2-3	TRBV7-2	TGTGCCAGCAGCTTAGTTGGGCACGTGGGTACGCAGTATTTT	CASSLVGHVGTQYF
-	few	TRBJ2-3	TRBV10-3	TGTGCCATCAGTGAGTCGACCAGGGCGCTCGATACGCAGTATTTT	CAISESTRALDTQYF
-	few	TRBJ2-1	TRBV28	TGTGCCAGCAGCCGCCACGGGAGAATCCATGAGCAGTTCTTC	CASSRHGRIHEQFF
TRBD2	-	TRBJ2-7	TRBV20-1	TGCAGTGCTAGTTATGGGGAGGGCCCCTACGAGCAGTACTTC	CSASYGEGPYEQYF
TRBD2	few	TRBJ2-5	TRBV18	TGTGCCAGCTCATATGGACTAGCTCCAGAGACCCAGTACTTC	CASSYGLAPETQYF
TRBD2	few	TRBJ2-7	TRBV5-1	TGCGCCAGCAGCTCCCGGACTAGCGGGAGGGCAGTCTACGAGCAGTACTTC	CASSSRTSGRAVYEQYF
-	few	TRBJ1-1	TRBV13	TGTGCCAGCAGCTTGGGGGTTCTCACTGAAGCTTTCTTT	CASSLGVLTEAFF
-	-	TRBJ2-1	TRBV4-3	TGCGCCAGCAGCCAAGATCAGGGCGGTTACCTCAGGGATGAGCAGTTCTTC	CASSQDQGGYLRDEQFF
-	-	TRBJ2-7	TRBV7-9	TGTGCCAGCAGTCTCCAGAGGGGTTTTTCCTACGAGCAGTACTTC	CASSLQRGFSYEQYF
TRBD1	-	TRBJ1-2	TRBV29-1	TGCAGCGTTATCAGGGGGGGGGATAGGGACTATGGCTACACCTTC	CSVIRGGDRDYGYTF
-	many	TRBJ1-1	TRBV29-1	TGCAGCGCCCTGTCGGGCCTGAACACTGAAGCTTTCTTT	CSALSGLNTEAFF